These 28 T cell receptor beta chains share one sample of origin, sequenced in a study of tissue T cells after allogeneic stem cell transplantation. TCRdb's table, derived via immunoSEQ multiplex PCR, lists solely in-frame clones and lacks some. Counted here are around 2,200 clones, roughly half occurring once; the ten biggest clones make up 30% to 45%. Indicated time point: mouse harvest day 14 after allogeneic transplant. Each mouse received 10^7 T-cell-depleted marrow cells plus 10^6 splenic CD5+ T cells by tail vein. The sample was lymph node tissue. Receptor source: a female BALB/c mouse given C57BL/6 T cells with graft-versus-host disease after an allogeneic hematopoietic cell transplant.

Points on this clone: Gene labels here are mouse ones. The sequence runs out 1 residue before the end of the CDR3; the remainder is reconstructed from the germline J gene. The V call is TRBV13-2, the J call TRBJ2-5, with 10 nucleotides matching TRBD2. Losses at the gene ends were 5 bases for V and 4 bases for J; bases not matched to a gene: 4. Germline CDR1 NNHNN, CDR2 SYGAGS (reference sequence). CDR3 length: 14 amino acids. The CDR3: CASGPGGAEDTQYF. CDR3 bases read: TGTGCCAGCGGCCCTGGGGGGGCTGAAGACACCCAGTAC.

Details on this clone: Gene names are the mouse ones. Read coverage stops 1 residue before the CDR3 terminus; the germline J gene supplies the remainder. This rearrangement joins TRBV5 to TRBJ1-1, with D perhaps TRBD1 (6 bases). The length of the CDR3 is 13 residues. Looked up from germline, CDR1 is LGHNA and CDR2 is YNLKQL (reference sequence). Trimming left V 0 bases short and J 8 bases short, with 10 bases between. CDR3: CASSQDQGGEVFF. The CDR3 bases that were read are TGTGCCAGCAGCCAAGATCAAGGGGGTGAAGTCTTC.

This clone was counted a few times. Gene names are mouse gene names. Sequencing ends 1 residue short of the CDR3 end; the germline J gene provides the rest. This chain uses TRBV15 with TRBJ2-7; 8 bases match TRBD2. In germline, CDR1 is SGHND, CDR2 FRSKSL. This CDR3 spans 12 amino acids. V was clipped by 5 bases and J by 5 bases; unmatched bases: 2. The CDR3 bases that were read are TGTGCCAGCAGTGTCTGGGGGGATGAACAGTAC. The encoded protein is CASSVWGDEQY. The CDR3, in full, reads CASSVWGDEQYF.

About this clone itself: Gene names and germline refer to mouse. The CDR3 end falls 1 residue outside the read, so it is completed with the germline J gene. The chain recombines TRBV26 with TRBJ2-3; the match to TRBD2 covers 8 bases. CDR3 length equals 16 residues. Germline CDR1 reads KGHPV; CDR2 reads FQNQEV (reference sequence). J lost 0 bases, V lost 1 base, and 3 bases had no gene match. CDR3 in amino acids: CASSLWGGLSAETLYF. The DNA read from the CDR3 is TGTGCCAGCAGTCTGTGGGGGGGGCTTAGTGCAGAAACGCTGTAT.

Points on this clone: Germline and genes: mouse. The read ends 1 residue before the CDR3 terminus; that terminus is restored from the germline J gene. The gene calls are TRBV1 and TRBJ2-5; D might be TRBD1 or TRBD2, each matching 5 bases. Trimming took off 0 bases at V and 5 bases at J, with 12 bases between the two ends. The germline V gene has CDR1 NSQYPW and CDR2 LRSPGD (reference sequence). The CDR3 is 15 residues long. CDR3 loop: CTCSADGDRGDTQYF. The covered CDR3 bases are TGCACCTGCAGTGCAGATGGGGACCGCGGAGACACCCAGTAC. The complete variable domain, with remaining parts taken from reference TRBV1 and TRBJ2-5, reads VTLLEQNPRWRLVPRGQAVNLRCILKNSQYPWMSWYQQDLQKQLQWLFTLRSPGDKEVKSLPGADYLATRVTDTELRLQVANMSQGRTLYCTCSADGDRGDTQYFGPGTRLLVL.

Remarks on this clone: Genes and germline come from the mouse. The observed sequence ends 1 residue before the CDR3 terminus, with the missing tail filled in from the germline J gene. The rearrangement uses TRBV13-2 and TRBJ2-7; maybe TRBD1 (6 bases). The CDR3 spans 12 residues. Germline lookup yields CDR1 NNHNN and CDR2 SYGAGS (reference sequence). V lost 5 bases, J lost 4 bases, and 10 bases lay in between. The sequenced part of the CDR3 DNA is TGTGCCAGCGGCAGGGGTCATTATGAACAGTAC. As protein: CASGRGHYEQY. The CDR3 in full is CASGRGHYEQYF.

As for this clone: The listed genes are named as in mouse. The CDR3 end lies 1 residue beyond the end of the read and is filled in from the germline J gene. The chain is built from TRBV26 and TRBJ1-5; a possible D gene is TRBD1 (5 bases). The V and J ends lost 2 bases and 0 bases respectively, with 11 bases between them. Germline V gene data show CDR1 as KGHPV and CDR2 as FQNQEV (reference sequence). The CDR3 spans 16 residues. The CDR3 loop is CASSLTGGNNNQAPLF. The sequenced part of the CDR3 DNA is TGTGCCAGCAGTCTGACGGGGGGGAATAACAACCAGGCTCCGCTT.

A word on this clone: Mouse gene names and germline throughout. Sequencing ends 1 residue short of the CDR3 end; the germline J gene provides the rest. The genes are TRBV12-1 and TRBJ1-1, with 8 bases lining up with TRBD1. Germline CDR1 is SGHSN and CDR2 is HYEKVE. V lost 2 bases and J lost 4; bases outside the gene matches: 2. The CDR3 is 13 amino acids. The CDR3 reads CASSRTGTTEVFF. The covered CDR3 bases are TGTGCCAGCTCTCGGACAGGGACCACAGAAGTCTTC.

This clone was seen only a few times. These gene names are mouse names. Read data end 1 residue before the CDR3 end; the end is taken from the germline J gene. The chain joins TRBV24 to TRBJ1-4; 9 bases line up with TRBD1. The CDR3 spans 14 residues. From germline, CDR1 is KGHTA and CDR2 FRNEEI. J gave up 7 bases and V 5 bases, and 5 bases lay outside the gene matches. The DNA read from the CDR3 is TGTGCCAGCAGTAGAAGACAGGGGGTCGAAAGATTATTT. Translation gives CASSRRQGVERLF. The full CDR3 is CASSRRQGVERLFF.

A word on this clone: The gene names given are mouse names. The sequence runs out 1 residue before the end of the CDR3; the remainder is reconstructed from the germline J gene. The chain carries TRBV26 and TRBJ2-4, with D uncertain. The CDR3 has 14 residues. Germline CDR1 is KGHPV and CDR2 is FQNQEV (reference sequence). The V and J ends lost 2 bases and 0 bases respectively, with 6 bases between them. The CDR3: CASSLGTSQNTLYF. The part of the CDR3 DNA that was read is TGTGCCAGCAGTCTGGGCACTAGTCAAAACACCTTGTAC.

This clone was detected only a few times. Gene names and germline refer to mouse. Sequencing ends 1 residue short of the CDR3 end; the germline J gene provides the rest. The chain recombines TRBV2 with TRBJ2-2; tentatively, D is TRBD1 (5 bases). The CDR3 sequence is 13 residues long. The V end was cut by 0 bases, the J end by 6 bases, with 5 bases between. The germline gives CDR1 LGHNA, CDR2 YSYQKL. CDR3 in amino acids: CASSQDRAGQLYF. The sequenced part of the CDR3 DNA is TGTGCCAGCAGCCAAGACAGGGCCGGGCAGCTCTAC.

Details on this clone: All gene names here are mouse names. The observed sequence ends 1 residue before the CDR3 terminus, with the missing tail filled in from the germline J gene. The chain is built from TRBV19 and TRBJ2-7, with 9 bases lining up with TRBD1. There are 14 residues in the CDR3. Germline CDR1 FNHDT, CDR2 SITEND (reference sequence). Trimming took 6 bases from V and 0 from J; bases not matched to a gene: 4. The DNA read from the CDR3 is TGTGCCAGCACAAAGACAGGGGGCTCCTATGAACAGTAC. This gives the protein CASTKTGGSYEQY. The CDR3 in its entirety is CASTKTGGSYEQYF.

This clone showed up just a few times. Germline and genes here are mouse. The CDR3 is CASSRTGGYNSPLYF. Partial CDR3 DNA: TGTGCTAGCAGTCGGACAGGGGGTTATAATTCGCCCCTCTAC. The chain recombines TRBV29 with TRBJ1-6; 10 positions match TRBD1. Read sequence stops 1 residue before the CDR3 end, and the germline J gene provides the missing end. TRBJ1-6 is identified as an open reading frame with a role that is uncertain. Losses at the gene ends were 5 bases for V and 4 bases for J; bases not matched to a gene: 2. The germline gives CDR1 MSHET, CDR2 SYDVDS. The CDR3 contains 15 residues.

This clone showed up just once. The genes are named according to mouse. The read halts 1 residue ahead of the CDR3 end, with the missing end drawn from the germline J gene. The chain uses TRBV13-1 and TRBJ2-2; perhaps TRBD1 as D (5 bases). Germline V gene data show CDR1 as NSHNY and CDR2 as SYGAGN. The ends were cut back, 1 base at V and 5 bases at J, with 9 bases in the middle. The CDR3 runs 14 residues. The covered CDR3 bases are TGTGCCAGCAGTGATCAGGGAAGGACCGGGCAGCTCTAC. This sequence encodes CASSDQGRTGQLY. The full-length CDR3 reads as CASSDQGRTGQLYF.

Comments on this clone: Genes here carry mouse names. Read data end 1 residue before the CDR3 end; the end is taken from the germline J gene. This sequence joins TRBV2 and TRBJ1-3, with 8 bases that match TRBD1. The CDR3 is 16 residues long. V was clipped by 0 bases and J by 0 bases; unmatched bases: 1. CDR1 and CDR2 from the germline V gene are LGHNA and YSYQKL. The CDR3 DNA, read in part, is TGTGCCAGCAGCCAAGAGACAGGGGATTCTGGAAATACGCTCTAT. Protein: CASSQETGDSGNTLY. The full CDR3 sequence reads CASSQETGDSGNTLYF.

Of note for this clone: Genes and germline are mouse. The sequenced fragment ends 1 residue before the CDR3 boundary, so the rest is inferred from the germline J gene. The chain uses TRBV13-1 and TRBJ2-5; TRBD1 or TRBD2 may be the D gene (5 bases each). The germline V gene has CDR1 NSHNY and CDR2 SYGAGN. With 5 bases removed from V and 5 bases from J, the gap between germline ends came to 12 bases. CDR3 length equals 13 residues. The CDR3 DNA, read in part, is TGTGCCAGCAGGGGGGTGGGGAGAGACACCCAGTAC. The encoded protein is CASRGVGRDTQY. The CDR3, in full, reads CASRGVGRDTQYF.

This clone was found once. Gene names and germline match the mouse. The read gets to within 1 residue of the CDR3 end, and the germline J gene fills in the rest. The rearrangement joins TRBV14 to TRBJ2-7; D unresolved. Trimming left V 4 bases short and J 3 bases short, with 8 bases between. The CDR3 extends over 12 amino acids. Looked up from germline, CDR1 is SGHDT and CDR2 is FRDEAV. CDR3 DNA, as far as it was read: TGTGCCAGCAGTGATGCGATCTATGAACAGTAC. Translated, it gives CASSDAIYEQY. The full CDR3 reads CASSDAIYEQYF.

About this clone itself: Gene names are the mouse ones. Coverage ceases 1 residue before the CDR3 finishes, and the germline J gene fills in the end. The V gene is TRBV5, the J gene TRBJ2-3; weak D call: TRBD2 (7 bases). The CDR3 consists of 16 residues. The V gene lost 1 base and the J gene lost 0 bases, with 11 bases spanning the gap. Germline V lookup: CDR1 LGHNA, CDR2 YNLKQL (reference sequence). The CDR3 protein is CASSQVGGPSAETLYF. The sequenced CDR3 bases are TGTGCCAGCAGCCAAGTGGGGGGCCCTAGTGCAGAAACGCTGTAT.

This clone is hyperexpanded by share. The germline and genes are mouse ones. The read ends 1 residue early relative to the CDR3; the germline J gene fills the gap. This chain joins TRBV1 and TRBJ2-1, with 9 bases fitting TRBD2. The trim removed 0 bases at V and 3 bases at J, leaving 0 bases unmatched. Germline V gives CDR1 NSQYPW, CDR2 LRSPGD (reference sequence). This CDR3 spans 15 amino acids. The CDR3 sequence is CTCSADWGGYAEQFF. The sequenced part of the CDR3 DNA is TGCACCTGCAGTGCAGACTGGGGGGGCTATGCTGAGCAGTTC.

In the case of this clone: Gene names and germline match the mouse. The read ends 1 residue shy of where the CDR3 ends; the end is completed using the germline J gene. The gene calls are TRBV26 and TRBJ2-5; D uncertain. The ends were cut back, 0 bases at V and 4 bases at J, with 5 bases in the middle. Germline CDR1 and CDR2: KGHPV and FQNQEV (reference sequence). This CDR3 spans 13 amino acids. Here the CDR3 reads CASSLSAKDTQYF. CDR3 bases read: TGTGCCAGCAGTCTGTCAGCAAAAGACACCCAGTAC.

Points on this clone: Genes and germline are mouse. The CDR3 goes on 1 residue after the read ends, and that part is filled in from the germline J gene. The chain combines TRBV12-2 with TRBJ2-7, with TRBD2 identical over 8 bases. Germline values: CDR1 SGHLS, CDR2 HYDKME. The CDR3 covers 13 residues. V was clipped by 6 bases and J by 4 bases; unmatched bases: 7. CDR3 DNA (partial): TGTGCCAGCAGCTTAAACTGGGGGTATGAACAGTAC. It specifies CASSLNWGYEQY. The whole CDR3 sequence reads CASSLNWGYEQYF.

This clone was counted only a few times. Germline and genes here are mouse. The read halts 1 residue ahead of the CDR3 end, with the missing end drawn from the germline J gene. The chain employs TRBV13-2 and TRBJ1-3; D remains unclear. Trimming shortened V by 1 base and J by 0 bases, and 5 bases separated the two germline ends. This CDR3 comprises 14 residues. Germline V CDR1 and CDR2: NNHNN, SYGAGS (reference sequence). CDR3 protein: CASGDRNSGNTLYF. The part of the CDR3 DNA that was read is TGTGCCAGCGGTGATCGGAATTCTGGAAATACGCTCTAT.

This clone was seen more than once but under ten times. Germline and genes: mouse. The CDR3 extends 1 residue past the end of the read, so its final part is completed from the germline J gene. The V and J genes are TRBV1 and TRBJ1-5, with D uncertain. The V gene lost 4 bases and the J gene lost 4 bases, with 8 bases spanning the gap. Germline assignment: CDR1 NSQYPW and CDR2 LRSPGD (reference sequence). CDR3 length equals 13 residues. This CDR3 reads CTCSGQMNQAPLF. The sequenced CDR3 bases are TGCACCTGCAGTGGTCAAATGAACCAGGCTCCGCTT.

Notes on this clone: Each gene name is a mouse one. The read comes to an end 1 residue before the CDR3 does, leaving the germline J gene to fill in the end. The chain has TRBV26 and TRBJ2-2; D gene ambiguous. Germline assignment: CDR1 KGHPV and CDR2 FQNQEV (reference sequence). The CDR3 spans 13 residues. V was trimmed by 4 bases and J by 2 bases, leaving 5 bases between them. CDR3 DNA (partial): TGTGCCAGCAGTCAGGGTAACACCGGGCAGCTCTAC. This codes for CASSQGNTGQLY. The complete CDR3 protein is CASSQGNTGQLYF.

This clone has more than one count but fewer than ten. Each gene name is a mouse one. The read ends 1 residue shy of where the CDR3 ends; the end is completed using the germline J gene. The chain carries TRBV20 and TRBJ1-2, with 9 bases that match TRBD1. V gave up 5 bases and J gave up 0 bases; unmatched junction bases: 1. This CDR3 has 13 amino acids. CDR1 GFQATS and CDR2 STVNSAI come from the germline V gene. This CDR3 reads CGARTGANSDYTF. Incomplete CDR3 DNA: TGTGGTGCTCGGACAGGGGCAAACTCCGACTACACC.

As concerns this clone: Gene names follow the mouse nomenclature. Coverage ceases 1 residue before the CDR3 finishes, and the germline J gene fills in the end. V and J are TRBV16 and TRBJ2-7; maybe TRBD2 (6 bases). The CDR3 is 14 amino acids. Germline V gene lookup returns CDR1 SGHSA and CDR2 FRNQAP. Trimming shortened V by 5 bases and J by 0 bases, and 11 bases separated the two germline ends. Incomplete CDR3 DNA: TGTGCAAGCAGCCCAACTGGGAGCTCCTATGAACAGTAC. This translates into CASSPTGSSYEQY. The full CDR3 protein is CASSPTGSSYEQYF.

Only a few counts were recorded for this clone. Mouse names are used for the genes. The read ends 1 residue shy of where the CDR3 ends; the end is completed using the germline J gene. The chain joins TRBV3 to TRBJ2-5, with a tentative D call TRBD2 (5 bases). The germline V gene encodes CDR1 SNHLY and CDR2 FYNGKV (reference sequence). Trimming cost V 5 bases and J 3 bases, with 9 bases left between them. This CDR3 is 13 amino acids long. CDR3 sequence reads: CASSRTFQDTQYF. Incomplete CDR3 DNA: TGTGCCAGCAGCAGGACTTTTCAAGACACCCAGTAC.

This clone is labeled as large. Gene names refer to mouse genes. The CDR3 is cut off 1 residue early in the read; its end comes from the germline J gene. The chain uses TRBV4 and TRBJ2-1, with 7 bases fitting TRBD2. The CDR3 contains 14 residues. The germline V gene has CDR1 LGHDT and CDR2 YNNKQL (reference sequence). J was trimmed by 1 base and V by 4 bases; bases with no gene match: 1. The sequenced CDR3 bases are TGTGCCAGCAGCTTGACTGGGAACTATGCTGAGCAGTTC. Amino acid sequence: CASSLTGNYAEQF. The complete CDR3 sequence is CASSLTGNYAEQFF. The full variable domain, with the rest looked up from reference TRBV4 and TRBJ2-1, is ETAVFQTPNYHVTQVGNEVSFNCKQTLGHDTMYWYKQDSKKLLKIMFSYNNKQLIVNETVPRRFSPQSSDKAHLNLRIKSVEPEDSAVYLCASSLTGNYAEQFFGPGTRLTVL.